This T cell receptor (beta chain) originates from a study of T cell clonality in common variable immunodeficiency. Findings and limits, study-wide: Common variable immunodeficiency TCR beta sequences reportedly had fewer deletions and N-nucleotide insertions. CVID subjects showed higher TCRbeta clonality than healthy controls. Fewer TCRbeta clones were shared among CVID subjects than controls. Links between repertoire features and CVID complications were heterogeneity-limited.

This clone turned up a few times. Its cognate antigen is unknown. From the germline J gene comes the end of the CDR3, since the read stops 3 residues before it. Repertoires were generated with immunoSEQ multiplex PCR, while TCRdb's copy carries only in-frame clones and drops some. The record shows 50,000 to 60,000 clones for this sample, with no singletons present. Per the germline V gene, CDR1 is LNHDA and CDR2 is SQIVND (reference sequence). CDR3 length equals 14 residues. V shed 3 bases and J shed 4 bases, with 12 bases lying between them. The gene calls are TRBV19 and TRBJ1-1; tentatively, D is TRBD1 (5 bases). The receptor's source is a person aged 18 to 70 in good health. Sample: peripheral blood mononuclear cells. The CDR3 bases that were read are TGTGCCAGTAGTATTCAGGGAGTCGGCACTGAA. This sequence encodes CASSIQGVGTE. The full CDR3 protein is CASSIQGVGTEAFF.